This TCR beta chain was sequenced during a study of cytomegalovirus exposure and HLA in healthy donors. Study-wide context: As released early, the data held about 85 million unique TCRs from HLA-typed donors.

Overall study results and limits: It has been reported that TCR beta sequences accurately predicted the HLA-A and HLA-B alleles of most subjects. It was confirmed in vitro that a few of the CMV-associated chains were specific for CMV antigens. There was a cluster of highly shared sequence variants that was likely a sequencing artifact.

This PCR relied on a set of 60 Vbeta primers and 13 Jbeta primers. Libraries were prepared by immunoSEQ multiplex PCR; TCRdb keeps only in-frame clonotypes and omits some of them. The sample lists under 200,000 clones, approximately 67% seen once, with less than 5% in the top ten. Details on this clone: The antigen remains unidentified.

The CDR3 spans 14 residues. The germline gives CDR1 SQVTM, CDR2 ANQGSEA. Trimming shortened V by 7 bases and J by 4 bases, and 19 bases separated the two germline ends. The sample comprised PBMCs. The clonotype was recovered from a woman between 18 and 30 years old in good health and CMV-seropositive. The V gene is TRBV29-1, the J gene TRBJ1-1, with D maybe TRBD1 (6 bases). The CDR3 sequence is CSGEAQGVVTEAFF. The CDR3 DNA reads TGCAGCGGTGAGGCACAGGGTGTGGTCACTGAAGCTTTCTTT.